This entry lists 9 T cell receptor beta chains sequenced from one sample in a study of radiotherapy plus CTLA-4 blockade in lung cancer (dated by TCRdb to the late 2010s). The method behind the library was the immunoSEQ multiplex PCR assay. TCRdb holds this immuneACCESS table with in-frame rearrangements only. Some clones are missing; in checked studies, unresolved V genes explain under half, and the rest has no known cause. Across this sample there are 75,000 to 100,000 clones, with around nine tenths seen only once. Jointly, the top ten make up 4.9% of the sample. The starting material was peripheral blood, obtained from a patient treated with radiotherapy plus ipilimumab. Receptors originate from a human donor with non-small cell lung cancer that progressed on radiotherapy plus ipilimumab.

The rearrangement links TRBV2 to TRBJ2-1, with 14 positions matching TRBD2. In germline, CDR1 is SNHLY, CDR2 FYNNEI. J lost 0 bases, V lost 6 bases, and 10 bases had no gene match. The CDR3 contains 19 residues. In nucleotides, the CDR3 is TGTGCCAGCAGACCGAGAGGACTAGCGGGAGGTGGCTCCTACAATGAGCAGTTCTTC. Protein sequence: CASRPRGLAGGGSYNEQFF.

The gene calls are TRBV10-3 and TRBJ2-5, with D perhaps matching TRBD2 (7 bases). The DNA end is a closer match to TRBJ2-7, so the J assignment may be wrong. The CDR3 is made up of 13 amino acids. Per the germline V gene, CDR1 is ENHRY and CDR2 is SYGVKD. This chain's CDR3 is CASQRGASYEQYF. Here the CDR3 DNA reads TGTGCCAGCCAACGGGGGGCCTCCTACGAGCAGTACTTC.

The V gene is TRBV29-1, the J gene TRBJ2-1; 7 bases line up with TRBD2. The CDR3 length is 18 residues. Germline V gene lookup returns CDR1 SQVTM and CDR2 ANQGSEA. V dropped 3 bases and J dropped 0; count of bases not matched to a gene: 14. The CDR3 DNA reads TGCAGCGTTGATCTTCGCGGTCTGGGGGGGAGCTCCTACAATGAGCAGTTCTTC. Translation: CSVDLRGLGGSSYNEQFF.

Details on this clone: The germline gene is not matched at one end of the junction; a read error may be the cause. The rearrangement links TRBV30 to TRBJ1-2; D is perhaps TRBD1 (6 bases). The CDR3 is made up of 14 amino acids. Per germline, CDR1 GTSNPN and CDR2 SVGIG (reference sequence). The CDR3, as DNA: TGTGCCTGGACCAGCCCTTTAACAGGGAATGGCTTCACCTTC. It is translated as CAWTSPLTGNGFTF.

The V and J genes are TRBV11-3 and TRBJ1-1; TRBD1 aligns across 8 bases. This CDR3 is 15 amino acids long. From germline, CDR1 is SGHNT and CDR2 YENEEA. With 5 bases clipped from V and 1 base from J, the junction kept 6 bases outside the gene matches. The CDR3, as DNA: TGTGCCAGCAGCACATCTGGACAGGGGAACACTGAAGCTTTCTTT. This gives the protein CASSTSGQGNTEAFF.

The chain joins TRBV30 to TRBJ2-5; D call uncertain. In germline, CDR1 is GTSNPN, CDR2 SVGIG (reference sequence). The CDR3 is 13 residues long. Deletions cut 7 bases from V and 1 base from J, with 13 bases between. Here the CDR3 DNA reads TGTGCCTTGGAAATTAACTTCCAAGAGACCCAGTACTTC. Residues: CALEINFQETQYF.

The chain uses TRBV5-1 and TRBJ2-7; D possibly corresponds to TRBD1 (6 bases). The germline V and J ends were trimmed by 4 bases and 5 bases, with 13 bases remaining between them. Germline lookup yields CDR1 SGHRS and CDR2 YFSETQ. This CDR3 contains 13 residues. Written as DNA, the CDR3 is TGCGCCAGCAGCCGGGACGGGACAAACGAGCAGTACTTC. Its translation: CASSRDGTNEQYF. Filled out from reference TRBV5-1 and TRBJ2-7, the complete variable domain reads KAGVTQTPRYLIKTRGQQVTLSCSPISGHRSVSWYQQTPGQGLQFLFEYFSETQRNKGNFPGRFSGRQFSNSRSEMNVSTLELGDSALYLCASSRDGTNEQYFGPGTRLTVT.

V and J are TRBV4-1 and TRBJ1-2; unclear D gene. This CDR3 is 16 amino acids long. The germline V gene has CDR1 MGHRA and CDR2 YSYEKL. V lost 3 bases, J lost 5 bases, and 19 bases lay in between. The CDR3 here is CASSQVGRSSFYGYTF. The CDR3 DNA reads as TGCGCCAGCAGCCAGGTGGGCCGCTCCTCTTTTTATGGCTACACCTTC.

This clone appeared once. The rearrangement links TRBV28 to TRBJ2-1; D is uncertain. Between the trimmed V and J ends, which lost 1 base and 10 bases, there was a span of 8 bases. The CDR3 runs to 12 residues. Looked up from germline, CDR1 is MDHEN and CDR2 is SYDVKM. CDR3 region: CASSLLMREQFF. The DNA for the CDR3 is TGTGCCAGCAGTTTATTAATGAGGGAGCAGTTCTTC.